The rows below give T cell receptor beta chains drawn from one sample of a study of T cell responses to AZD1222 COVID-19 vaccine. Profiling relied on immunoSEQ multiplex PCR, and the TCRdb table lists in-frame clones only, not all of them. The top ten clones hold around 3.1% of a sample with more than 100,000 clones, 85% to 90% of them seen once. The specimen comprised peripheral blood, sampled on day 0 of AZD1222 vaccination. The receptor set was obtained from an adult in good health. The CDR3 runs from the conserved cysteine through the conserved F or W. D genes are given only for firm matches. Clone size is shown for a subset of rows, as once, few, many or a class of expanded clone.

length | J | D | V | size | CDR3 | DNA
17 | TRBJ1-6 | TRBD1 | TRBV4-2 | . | CASSPHTGQGVDSPLHF | TGTGCCAGCAGCCCACACACAGGACAGGGAGTGGATTCACCCCTCCACTTT
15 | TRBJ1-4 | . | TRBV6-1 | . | CASSEAERPGEKLFF | TGTGCCAGCAGTGAAGCGGAAAGGCCGGGGGAAAAACTGTTTTTT
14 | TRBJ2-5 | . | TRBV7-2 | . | CASSLGRAQETQYF | TGTGCCAGCAGCTTGGGGCGGGCTCAAGAGACCCAGTACTTC
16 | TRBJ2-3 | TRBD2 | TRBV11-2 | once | CASSGERGRNTDTQYF | TGTGCCAGCAGCGGGGAGCGGGGGAGAAACACAGATACGCAGTATTTT
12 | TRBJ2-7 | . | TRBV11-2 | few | CASSLGRDEQYF | TGTGCCAGCAGCTTAGGCAGGGACGAGCAGTACTTC
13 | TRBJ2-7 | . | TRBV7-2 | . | CASSLSGPTGQYF | TGTGCCAGCAGCTTGAGTGGACCAACGGGGCAGTACTTC
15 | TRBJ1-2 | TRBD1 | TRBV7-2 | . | CASSLNRDSNYGYTF | TGTGCCAGCAGCTTAAACAGGGACAGCAACTATGGCTACACCTTC
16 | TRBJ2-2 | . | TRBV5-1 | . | CASSLAHPGGSGELFF | TGCGCCAGCAGCTTGGCACACCCCGGGGGATCCGGGGAGCTGTTTTTT
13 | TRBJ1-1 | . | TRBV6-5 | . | CASRGYSRTEAFF | TGTGCCAGCAGGGGCTACAGTCGCACTGAAGCTTTCTTT
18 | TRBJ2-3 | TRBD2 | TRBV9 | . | CASSVDSRTSGIVDTQYF | TGTGCCAGCAGCGTAGACAGTAGGACTAGCGGGATTGTGGATACGCAGTATTTT
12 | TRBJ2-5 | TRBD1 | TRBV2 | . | CASRDRGETQYF | TGTGCCAGTAGGGACAGGGGAGAGACCCAGTACTTC
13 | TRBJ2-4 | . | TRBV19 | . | CASIRGSESIQYF | TGTGCCAGTATACGGGGGTCAGAGAGTATTCAGTACTTC
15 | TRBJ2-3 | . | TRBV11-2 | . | CASSLQGLLGHTQYF | TGTGCCAGCAGCTTACAGGGTTTATTAGGACATACGCAGTATTTT
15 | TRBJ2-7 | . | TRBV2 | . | CASSGGRVLTYEQYF | TGTGCCAGCAGTGGGGGCCGGGTCCTGACCTACGAGCAGTACTTC
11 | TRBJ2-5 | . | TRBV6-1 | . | CASSDYQDQYF | TGTGCCAGCAGTGATTACCAGGATCAGTACTTC
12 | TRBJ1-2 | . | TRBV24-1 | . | CATSDSNYGYTF | TGTGCCACCAGTGATTCCAACTATGGCTACACCTTC
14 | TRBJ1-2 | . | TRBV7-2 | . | CASSNPAGAHGYTF | TGTGCCAGCAGCAACCCCGCAGGGGCTCATGGCTACACCTTC
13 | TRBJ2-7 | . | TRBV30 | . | CAWSAGLPYEQYF | TGTGCCTGGAGTGCAGGGCTACCCTACGAGCAGTACTTC
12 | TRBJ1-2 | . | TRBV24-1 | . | CATSRGGEGYTF | TGTGCCACCAGCCGGGGAGGAGAGGGCTACACCTTC